This T cell receptor beta chain was observed in a study of T cell responses to AZD1222 COVID-19 vaccine. Notes on the study in general: Just a handful of AZD1222 recipients tested seropositive at baseline. There were repertoire samples only from the period after the peak T cell response. Reports say nearly half of spike-specific TCRs go after unmutated variant regions.

The J segment lost 8 bases and the V segment lost 4 bases, leaving 7 bases of the junction unmatched. The CDR3 is 13 amino acids. Germline V lookup: CDR1 SGDLS, CDR2 YYNGEE. This clone was seen a single time. Its specificity is not known. The method was immunoSEQ multiplex PCR; TCRdb's version includes in-frame clones alone and lacks a portion of them. The sample has roughly 180,000 clones, roughly 93% seen once. This rearrangement joins TRBV9 to TRBJ1-2; 8 bases fit TRBD1. The clonotype originates from an adult in good health. Specimen: peripheral blood, collected on day 0 of AZD1222 vaccination. DNA for the CDR3: TGTGCCAGCAGCCCAAGGACAGGGAGCGGCTACACCTTC. Protein product: CASSPRTGSGYTF.